These 27 T cell receptor beta chains share one sample of origin, sequenced in a study of blood T cell repertoires in COVID-19. Using immunoSEQ multiplex PCR, the repertoire was profiled, and TCRdb retains in-frame clones only, with some absent. The table lists roughly 230,000 clones, 80% to 90% of them singletons, with around 8.9% in the top ten. Sequenced material: peripheral blood. The origin of the receptors is a middle-aged man with active or convalescent COVID-19.

This clone was picked up many times. The chain employs TRBV29-1 and TRBJ1-2; no firm D call. This CDR3 comprises 16 residues. The germline gives CDR1 SQVTM, CDR2 ANQGSEA. Trimming took 5 bases from V and 2 from J, leaving 21 bases between them. This chain's CDR3 is CSVYPTPGRYNYGYTF. The CDR3 region has the DNA TGCAGCGTTTACCCTACCCCAGGAAGGTACAACTATGGCTACACCTTC.

The chain is built from TRBV30 and TRBJ1-3, with unresolved D. This CDR3 is 16 amino acids long. Germline lookup yields CDR1 GTSNPN and CDR2 SVGIG (reference sequence). V was shortened by 2 bases and J by 0 bases, with 14 bases between the two germline ends. This CDR3 is CAWSLAGGGSGNTIYF. CDR3 bases: TGTGCCTGGAGTTTGGCAGGAGGAGGCTCTGGAAACACCATATATTTT.

CDR3 in DNA: TGTGCCAGCAGCTTGCCCAGGGGCAATGAGCAGTTCTTC. Protein: CASSLPRGNEQFF. This rearrangement joins TRBV7-2 to TRBJ2-1; D may be TRBD1 (6 bases). The CDR3 is 13 residues long. CDR1 and CDR2 (germline): SGHTA, FQGNSA. V gave up 3 bases and J gave up 6 bases, with 9 bases separating them.

The CDR3 DNA reads TGTGCCAGCACCCCTGGGGCTGCTGGAAACACCATATATTTT. Protein sequence: CASTPGAAGNTIYF. The chain joins TRBV2 to TRBJ1-3; weak D call: TRBD1 (5 bases). Per the germline V gene, CDR1 is SNHLY and CDR2 is FYNNEI. This CDR3 region has 14 residues. V dropped 7 bases and J dropped 2 bases, with 12 bases sitting between them.

The J gene is TRBJ1-2, the V gene TRBV6-1; 11 bases are shared with TRBD1. Trimming cost V 3 bases and J 7 bases; bases outside gene matches: 7. From germline, CDR1 is MNHNS and CDR2 SASEGT. This CDR3 contains 15 residues. CDR3 sequence (DNA): TGTGCCAGCAGTGATCCGGGACAGGGGGGATCTGGCTACACCTTC. Translation gives CASSDPGQGGSGYTF.

The J gene is TRBJ2-2, the V gene TRBV24-1; 9 positions agree with TRBD1. This CDR3 comprises 15 residues. The junction had 5 bases not matched to a gene; V was cut back by 3 bases and J by 7 bases. CDR1 and CDR2 from the germline V gene are KGHDR and SFDVKD. Here the CDR3 DNA reads TGTGCCACCAGTGATGCGGGACAGGGAATCGGGGAGCTGTTTTTT. Translation: CATSDAGQGIGELFF.

V and J are TRBV4-2 and TRBJ2-7, with 7 bases lining up with TRBD1. This CDR3 is built from 16 residues. In germline, CDR1 is LGHNA, CDR2 YNFKEQ. The trim removed 0 bases at V and 2 bases at J, leaving 7 bases unmatched. CDR3 amino acids: CASSQDEGAHAYEQYF. DNA of the CDR3: TGTGCCAGCAGCCAAGACGAGGGGGCTCATGCCTACGAGCAGTACTTC.

The rearrangement joins TRBV5-5 to TRBJ1-5; D gene uncertain. V lost 4 bases and J 7 bases, leaving 21 bases between the germline ends. The CDR3 is 16 amino acids. Germline CDR1 is SGHKS and CDR2 is YYEKEE (reference sequence). The CDR3 is CASSALSGGSGQPQHF. CDR3 nucleotide sequence: TGTGCCAGCAGCGCCTTGAGTGGTGGTTCGGGGCAGCCCCAGCATTTT.

The chain employs TRBV14 and TRBJ2-7; 13 nucleotides agree with TRBD2. J lost 4 bases, V lost 2 bases, and 2 bases had no gene match. Germline V lookup: CDR1 SGHDN, CDR2 FVKESK. The CDR3 loop spans 15 amino acids. CDR3 region: CASSQRLAGGYEQYF. Written as DNA, the CDR3 is TGTGCCAGCAGCCAACGACTAGCGGGAGGATACGAGCAGTACTTC.

This rearrangement joins TRBV10-3 to TRBJ1-6; TRBD1 aligns across 7 bases. Germline CDR1 reads ENHRY; CDR2 reads SYGVKD. Trimming at V came to 10 bases and at J to 9 bases, leaving 9 bases not matched to a gene. The CDR3 sequence is 13 residues long. The DNA of the CDR3 is TGTGCCACGCAACAGGGGACGGGTTCACCCCTCCACTTT. This gives the protein CATQQGTGSPLHF.

The V gene is TRBV5-4, the J gene TRBJ1-2; 10 bases are shared with TRBD1. Germline CDR1 is SGHNT and CDR2 is YYREEE (reference sequence). The CDR3 has 13 amino acids. With V trimmed by 7 bases and J by 5 bases, 5 bases remained unmatched. In DNA form, the CDR3 reads TGTGCCAGCGCGGACAGGGGGATTTATGGCTACACCTTC. Translation gives CASADRGIYGYTF.

J is TRBJ2-7 and V is TRBV10-2, with D perhaps TRBD1 (5 bases). CDR1 WSHSY and CDR2 SAAADI come from the germline V gene. This CDR3 has 13 residues. The germline V and J ends were trimmed by 2 bases and 4 bases, with 9 bases remaining between them. CDR3 nucleotides: TGCGCCAGCAGTGAGATGGGGCCATACGAGCAGTACTTC. Protein product: CASSEMGPYEQYF.

This clone was observed once. The V and J genes are TRBV10-3 and TRBJ2-3; D remains ambiguous. Trimming cost V 3 bases and J 5 bases, with 18 bases left between them. The germline V gene has CDR1 ENHRY and CDR2 SYGVKD. CDR3 length: 16 amino acids. The DNA of the CDR3 is TGTGCCATCAGTGATCCACCTGCGGAGCTCCGAGATACGCAGTATTTT. Protein sequence: CAISDPPAELRDTQYF.

The gene calls are TRBV30 and TRBJ2-7, with 8 positions matching TRBD1. Trimming took 8 bases from V and 3 from J; bases not matched to a gene: 3. CDR1 is GTSNPN and CDR2 is SVGIG in the germline V gene (reference sequence). The CDR3 extends over 11 amino acids. CDR3 sequence (DNA): TGTGCCGGGGACAGGAACTACGAGCAGTACTTC. Translation: CAGDRNYEQYF.

The chain has TRBV5-5 and TRBJ2-3; 14 bases map to TRBD2. J gave up 5 bases and V 4 bases, and 6 bases lay outside the gene matches. The CDR3 has 16 amino acids. Germline CDR1 reads SGHKS; CDR2 reads YYEKEE (reference sequence). CDR3 coding DNA: TGTGCCAGCAGCGAAGGACTAGCGGGGGGCAGAGATACGCAGTATTTT. The encoded protein is CASSEGLAGGRDTQYF.

In DNA form, the CDR3 reads TGTGCCAGCAGTTACTCTGGAAGCGAATACGAGCAGTACTTC. Its translation is CASSYSGSEYEQYF. The V and J genes are TRBV6-5 and TRBJ2-7; D not resolved. Germline V gene sequence: CDR1 MNHEY, CDR2 SVGAGI. The CDR3 totals 14 residues. Deletions cut 0 bases from V and 4 bases from J, with 10 bases between.

The CDR3 DNA is TGTGCCAGCGGTAAGCCGGACACTGAAGCTTTCTTT. Its protein product is CASGKPDTEAFF. J is TRBJ1-1 and V is TRBV7-9, with no clear D. The CDR3 is 12 residues long. Germline V gene sequence: CDR1 SEHNR, CDR2 FQNEAQ (reference sequence). The germline V and J ends were trimmed by 8 bases and 3 bases, with 10 bases remaining between them.

V and J are TRBV7-2 and TRBJ1-3, with a weak D call TRBD1 (6 bases). The V end lost 5 bases, the J end lost 0 bases, and 20 bases lay between the germline ends. Looked up from germline, CDR1 is SGHTA and CDR2 is FQGNSA. The CDR3 contains 18 residues. CDR3 amino acids: CASSKGDGPQSSGNTIYF. CDR3 bases: TGTGCCAGCAGCAAGGGGGACGGACCACAGAGCTCTGGAAACACCATATATTTT.

The chain combines TRBV6-5 with TRBJ1-5, with 7 bases fitting TRBD1. Trimming removed 6 bases from V and 1 base from J; junction bases left unmatched: 3. There are 14 residues in the CDR3. Germline loops: CDR1 MNHEY, CDR2 SVGAGI. DNA of the CDR3: TGTGCCAGCAGCCGGGACAGCAGCAATCAGCCCCAGCATTTT. This codes for CASSRDSSNQPQHF.

This clone has a handful of counts. This rearrangement joins TRBV6-6 to TRBJ1-3; D perhaps matches TRBD1 (5 bases). The V and J ends lost 6 bases and 8 bases respectively, with 17 bases between them. Looked up from germline, CDR1 is MNHNY and CDR2 is SVGAGI (reference sequence). The CDR3 is 14 amino acids. CDR3 nucleotides: TGTGCCAGCAGGTCCTTGGGGCCCTGGTACACCATATATTTT. This gives the protein CASRSLGPWYTIYF.

The chain is built from TRBV5-6 and TRBJ2-6; 8 nucleotides match TRBD1. The V segment lost 3 bases and the J segment 2 bases; nucleotides outside the gene matches: 7. This CDR3 has 17 residues. The germline V gene has CDR1 SGHDT and CDR2 YYEEEE. The CDR3 protein is CASSWTGLQAGANVLTF. The CDR3, as DNA: TGTGCCAGCAGCTGGACAGGGTTGCAAGCTGGGGCCAACGTCCTGACTTTC.

The CDR3 sequence is CASSLGERAQYF. Written as DNA, the CDR3 is TGTGCCAGCAGCTTAGGGGAGAGGGCCCAGTACTTC. V gene TRBV7-9 combines with J gene TRBJ2-5, with D possibly being TRBD2 (5 bases). CDR3 size: 12 residues. CDR1 is SEHNR and CDR2 is FQNEAQ in the germline V gene (reference sequence). V lost 1 base and J lost 9, with 9 bases in between.

The J gene is TRBJ2-2, the V gene TRBV6-7; D might be TRBD2 (5 bases). Being an ORF, TRBV6-7 has a function that is uncertain. The length of the CDR3 is 10 residues. CDR3 sequence (DNA): TGTCTCCACGGAGGCGGGGAGCTGTTTTTT. Translated, it gives CLHGGGELFF.

Comment on this clone: Compared with germline, one end of the junction differs, possibly owing to a read error. The chain links TRBV4-1 to TRBJ2-5; 9 nucleotides line up with TRBD1. CDR1 is MGHRA, CDR2 YSYEKL, per germline. There are 16 residues in the CDR3. CDR3 bases: TGCGCCAGCAGCGAAGAAGGGGACAGGGCCCAGGAGACCCAGTACTTC. This codes for CASSEEGDRAQETQYF.

This clone was recorded a few times. V and J are TRBV3-1 (or the pseudogene TRBV3-2) and TRBJ1-6; D gene ambiguous. Trimming shortened V by 4 bases and J by 7 bases, and 17 bases separated the two germline ends. Germline CDR1 is LGHDT and CDR2 is YNNKEL (reference sequence). The CDR3 consists of 16 residues. The CDR3 here is CASSPGRSPLNSPLHF. CDR3 sequence (DNA): TGTGCCAGCAGCCCGGGAAGGTCCCCGTTGAATTCACCCCTCCACTTT.

The J gene is TRBJ2-5, the V gene TRBV6-2 or TRBV6-3; 9 bases match TRBD2. The J segment lost 4 bases and the V segment lost 5 bases, leaving 8 bases of the junction unmatched. Germline lookup yields CDR1 MNHEY and CDR2 SVGEGT. This CDR3 is built from 15 residues. This chain's CDR3 is CASSQPGLARETQYF. CDR3 coding DNA: TGTGCCAGCAGTCAGCCGGGACTAGCTCGAGAGACCCAGTACTTC.

This chain uses TRBV30 with TRBJ1-4; D unresolved. CDR1 is GTSNPN and CDR2 is SVGIG in the germline V gene (reference sequence). Trimming stripped 8 bases from V and 4 bases from J, with 11 bases between. The CDR3 runs to 12 residues. CDR3 protein: CAHQTINEKLFF. The CDR3 region has the DNA TGTGCCCACCAGACAATTAATGAAAAACTGTTTTTT. Full variable domain (outside the CDR3, taken from reference TRBV30 and TRBJ1-4): SQTIHQWPATLVQPVGSPLSLECTVEGTSNPNLYWYRQAAGRGLQLLFYSVGIGQISSEVPQNLSASRPQDRQFILSSKKLLLSDSGFYLCAHQTINEKLFFGSGTQLSVL.